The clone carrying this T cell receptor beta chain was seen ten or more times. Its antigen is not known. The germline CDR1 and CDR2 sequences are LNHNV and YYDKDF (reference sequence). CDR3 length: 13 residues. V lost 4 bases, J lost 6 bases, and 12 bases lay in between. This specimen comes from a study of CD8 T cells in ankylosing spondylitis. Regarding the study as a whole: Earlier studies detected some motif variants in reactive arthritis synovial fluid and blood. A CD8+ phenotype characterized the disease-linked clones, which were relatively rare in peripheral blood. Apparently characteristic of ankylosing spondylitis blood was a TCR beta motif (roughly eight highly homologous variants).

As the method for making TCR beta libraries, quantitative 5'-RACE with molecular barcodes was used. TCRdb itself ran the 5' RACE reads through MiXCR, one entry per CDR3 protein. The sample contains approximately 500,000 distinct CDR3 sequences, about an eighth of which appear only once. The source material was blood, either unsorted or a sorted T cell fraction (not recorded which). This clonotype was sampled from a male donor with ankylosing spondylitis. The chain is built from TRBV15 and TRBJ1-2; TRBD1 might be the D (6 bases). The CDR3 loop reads CATSKIYRDGYTF. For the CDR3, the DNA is TGTGCCACCAGCAAAATTTACAGGGATGGCTACACCTTC.